This T cell receptor (beta chain) came from a study of T cell repertoires in cytomegalovirus infection. Whole-study context: Shared public TCR beta signatures pointed to both CMV infection and a matching HLA type. General study points: Carriers of CMV and the relevant HLA type were discriminated by public TCR beta frequency. In two of eight donors, the top clonotype was HLA-C-restricted CMV-specific.

This clonotype was observed at least ten times. What it binds is unknown. MiXCR was run by TCRdb on the reads, yielding one entry per CDR3 protein. The data contain 300,000 or so distinct CDR3 sequences, about 23% of them seen just once; the ten biggest clones take up roughly 13%. The CDR3 is 13 amino acids. Germline loops: CDR1 SGHTA, CDR2 FQGNSA. Trimming stripped 5 bases from V and 6 bases from J, with 14 bases between. Input material: PBMCs. The TCR was taken from a human donor in good health (CMV status not recorded). Some clones in this sample may be carry-over from other donors' samples. The chain employs TRBV7-2 and TRBJ2-7; tentative D call: TRBD2 (5 bases). CDR3 in amino acids: CASSARGTSEQYF. As DNA, the CDR3 is TGTGCCAGCAGCGCCCGAGGTACTAGCGAGCAGTACTTC.